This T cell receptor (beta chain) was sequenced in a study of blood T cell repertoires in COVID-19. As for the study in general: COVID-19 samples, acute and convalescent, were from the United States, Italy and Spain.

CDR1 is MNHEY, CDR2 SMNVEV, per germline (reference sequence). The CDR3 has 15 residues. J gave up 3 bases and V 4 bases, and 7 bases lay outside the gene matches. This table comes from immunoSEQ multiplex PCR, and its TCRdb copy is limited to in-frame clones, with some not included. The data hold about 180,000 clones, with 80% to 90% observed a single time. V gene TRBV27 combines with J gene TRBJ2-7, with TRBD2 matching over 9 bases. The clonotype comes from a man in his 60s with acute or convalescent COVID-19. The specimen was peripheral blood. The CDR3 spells CASSSPSGNGYEQYF. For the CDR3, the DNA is TGTGCCAGCAGTTCCCCTAGCGGGAATGGCTACGAGCAGTACTTC.